The clone carrying this T cell receptor beta chain was detected only once. The ends lost 4 bases at V and 4 bases at J; junction bases unmatched: 8. Germline loops: CDR1 SGHKS, CDR2 YYEKEE (reference sequence). The CDR3 runs to 15 residues. This specimen comes from a study of blood T cell repertoires in COVID-19. Method: immunoSEQ multiplex PCR; TCRdb's copy keeps in-frame clones and lacks some. The table includes around 250,000 clones, roughly 85% detected once. The clonotype was recovered from a man between 60 and 75 years old who had recovered from COVID-19. Material for sequencing was peripheral blood. The chain couples TRBV5-5 to TRBJ2-5; 9 bases line up with TRBD2. The CDR3 loop reads CASSQGLAAIETQYF. CDR3 nucleotide sequence: TGTGCCAGCAGCCAGGGACTAGCAGCGATAGAGACCCAGTACTTC.